This passage covers 17 T cell receptor beta chains from one sample sequenced in a study of regulatory T cells in long-lasting Graves disease (dated by TCRdb to the early 2020s). The time point label, read with the paper, signifies: newly diagnosed GD, antithyroid drugs for less than 3 months. For both TCR sequencing and RNA sequencing, RNA was extracted from PBMCs using TRIzol. The library was prepared using multiplex PCR. The sample was run on an Illumina HiSeq 4000. TCR beta libraries were built with iRepertoire HTBI primers and Arm-PCR amplification of CDR3 regions. TCRdb ran its own pipeline on the public reads, namely fastp trimming at Q25 and MiXCR clone calling, and kept in-frame beta chains. Records with the same CDR3 protein are collapsed into one entry carrying the most frequent genes and DNA. The sample yields about 200,000 distinct CDR3 sequences; around a fifth were counted once. 10% to 15% of the sample comes from the top ten.

These data were also filed under a second study, of T cells in Graves' hyperthyroidism and ophthalmopathy.

This specimen was peripheral blood mononuclear cells (PBMCs), taken at new diagnosis, from a patient treated with antithyroid drugs. The receptors were gathered from a woman aged 25 to 39 with Graves disease. Donor details come from another sample of the same person, matched by shared clones.

The chain combines TRBV2 with TRBJ1-5, with D unclear. Per germline, CDR1 SNHLY and CDR2 FYNNEI. The CDR3 is 13 residues long. V was cut by 7 bases and J by 5 bases, with 12 bases left in between. CDR3 region: CASNVGVDQPQHF. The CDR3 coding sequence is TGTGCCAGCAATGTGGGCGTCGATCAGCCCCAGCATTTT.

Turning to this clonotype: The conserved phenylalanine or tryptophan normally closing the CDR3 is absent here, so this likely arose from a read error. V and J are TRBV10-2 and TRBJ1-2; tentative D call: TRBD1 (6 bases). CDR3 length: 14 residues. With 3 bases removed from V and 0 bases from J, the gap between germline ends came to 8 bases. Germline CDR1 and CDR2: WSHSY and SAAADI. The CDR3 here is CASSEQGANYGYTL. The CDR3 nucleotides read TGCGCCAGCAGTGAACAGGGAGCTAACTATGGCTACACCCTC.

This clonotype appeared many times. The chain links TRBV19 to TRBJ1-5; D might be TRBD1 (5 bases). V dropped 3 bases and J dropped 6 bases, with 12 bases sitting between them. The CDR3 sequence is 14 residues long. CDR1 is LNHDA and CDR2 is SQIVND in the germline V gene (reference sequence). As DNA, the CDR3 is TGTGCCAGTAGTATGGTATTCGGGACTCAGCCCCAGCATTTT. Protein product: CASSMVFGTQPQHF.

This clonotype was seen ten or more times. The CDR3 DNA follows: TGTGCCAGTAGTAGGGGGCAGGACCGACCCCCCTATGGCTACACCTTC. As protein: CASSRGQDRPPYGYTF. This sequence joins TRBV19 and TRBJ1-2, with TRBD1 as a possible D gene (6 bases). CDR3 size: 16 residues. V gave up 4 bases and J gave up 4 bases, with 19 bases separating them. From germline, CDR1 is LNHDA and CDR2 SQIVND (reference sequence).

This clonotype was detected once. This chain uses TRBV28 with TRBJ1-5, with a possible D match to TRBD1 (5 bases). Trimming shortened V by 4 bases and J by 7 bases, and 14 bases separated the two germline ends. The CDR3 is 14 amino acids. The germline V gene encodes CDR1 MDHEN and CDR2 SYDVKM. CDR3 in amino acids: CASSSVAGGQPQHF. In DNA form, the CDR3 reads TGTGCCAGCAGTTCAGTAGCGGGGGGGCAGCCCCAGCATTTT. The full variable domain, in which reference TRBV28 and TRBJ1-5 provide the parts outside the CDR3, is DVKVTQSSRYLVKRTGEKVFLECVQDMDHENMFWYRQDPGLGLRLIYFSYDVKMKEKGDIPEGYSVSREKKERFSLILESASTNQTSMYLCASSSVAGGQPQHFGDGTRLSIL.

Ten or more counts support this clonotype. This chain connects TRBV19 to TRBJ2-7; D is tentatively TRBD1 or TRBD2 (5 bases each). The germline CDR1 and CDR2 sequences are LNHDA and SQIVND (reference sequence). The CDR3 loop spans 12 amino acids. Trimming cost V 5 bases and J 5 bases, with 10 bases left between them. The CDR3 loop reads CASSPGADEQYF. CDR3 bases: TGTGCCAGTAGTCCCGGGGCCGACGAGCAGTACTTC.

This clonotype has at least ten counts. This chain joins TRBV12-3 or TRBV12-4 and TRBJ2-1; D tentatively fits TRBD1 or TRBD2 (5 bases each). CDR3 length equals 15 residues. Trimming removed 7 bases at V and 6 bases at J, with 19 bases between. For the CDR3, the DNA is TGTGCCAGCACCACCCACCTCCGGGGCGTCAATGAGCAGTTCTTC. Its translation is CASTTHLRGVNEQFF.

V usage is TRBV18 and J usage is TRBJ1-3; D is unresolved. Trimming left V 2 bases short and J 5 bases short, with 7 bases between. Germline lookup yields CDR1 KGHSH and CDR2 LQKENI. The CDR3 loop spans 13 amino acids. The CDR3 region is CASSPTMRNTIYF. The CDR3 coding sequence is TGTGCCAGCTCACCAACAATGAGAAACACCATATATTTT.

This clonotype appeared a few times. A much larger clone is a single base away; this may be a read error. The chain carries TRBV28 and TRBJ1-4, with no clear D. This CDR3 has 16 residues. Germline values: CDR1 MDHEN, CDR2 SYDVKM. The CDR3 DNA is TGTGGCAGCAGTTTCAACGGTTTTGCAACTAATGAAAAACTGTTTTTT. The encoded protein is CGSSFNGFATNEKLFF.

This clonotype was found many times. V is TRBV2 and J is TRBJ1-1; D might be TRBD1 (6 bases). Germline CDR1 SNHLY, CDR2 FYNNEI. V gave up 8 bases and J gave up 3 bases, with 13 bases separating them. The CDR3 totals 13 residues. CDR3 region: CASLGGAYTEAFF. The DNA of the CDR3 is TGTGCCAGCTTAGGGGGAGCCTACACTGAAGCTTTCTTT.

This clonotype appeared many times. The chain recombines TRBV12-3 or TRBV12-4 with TRBJ2-3; 7 bases line up with TRBD2. This CDR3 is built from 17 residues. V gave up 3 bases and J gave up 2 bases; unmatched junction bases: 11. DNA for the CDR3: TGTGCCAGCAGTTTGGCGGGAGTTCTCGGGAACACAGATACGCAGTATTTT. Protein product: CASSLAGVLGNTDTQYF.

This clonotype was recorded many times. This chain joins TRBV15 and TRBJ1-6; 10 nucleotides match TRBD1. There are 14 residues in the CDR3. The junction had 4 bases not matched to a gene; V was cut back by 5 bases and J by 9 bases. The germline gives CDR1 LNHNV, CDR2 YYDKDF (reference sequence). The CDR3 DNA is TGTGCCACCAGCCGACGGGACAGGGGTTCACCCCTCCACTTT. As protein: CATSRRDRGSPLHF.

This clonotype came up a few times. The chain is built from TRBV9 and TRBJ1-3; D is unclear. V was clipped by 4 bases and J by 0 bases, with 8 bases between them. Germline loops: CDR1 SGDLS, CDR2 YYNGEE. The CDR3 is 14 residues long. CDR3 amino acids: CASSMASSGNTIYF. The CDR3 DNA sequence: TGTGCCAGCAGCATGGCCTCCTCTGGAAACACCATATATTTT.

Many counts were recorded for this clonotype. The rearrangement uses TRBV5-1 and TRBJ1-1, with D uncertain. The germline V gene encodes CDR1 SGHRS and CDR2 YFSETQ. This CDR3 is 13 amino acids long. Deletions cut 4 bases from V and 2 bases from J, with 9 bases between. CDR3 DNA: TGCGCCAGCAGCCGCACACAAAACACTGAAGCTTTCTTT. Its protein is CASSRTQNTEAFF. The full variable domain, in which reference TRBV5-1 and TRBJ1-1 provide the parts outside the CDR3, is KAGVTQTPRYLIKTRGQQVTLSCSPISGHRSVSWYQQTPGQGLQFLFEYFSETQRNKGNFPGRFSGRQFSNSRSEMNVSTLELGDSALYLCASSRTQNTEAFFGQGTRLTVV.

Many counts were recorded for this clonotype. The chain links TRBV28 to TRBJ1-5; D unclear. V was cut by 10 bases and J by 6 bases, with 13 bases left in between. CDR3 length: 12 residues. The germline V gene encodes CDR1 MDHEN and CDR2 SYDVKM. For the CDR3, the DNA is TGTGCCACCGGTTTAGGGTCTCAGCCCCAGCATTTT. Residues: CATGLGSQPQHF.

This clonotype has ten or more counts. The chain has TRBV7-9 and TRBJ2-7; D is perhaps TRBD2 (6 bases). The CDR3 spans 13 residues. The V gene lost 1 base and the J gene lost 5 bases, with 9 bases spanning the gap. Germline V gene lookup returns CDR1 SEHNR and CDR2 FQNEAQ (reference sequence). The CDR3 DNA reads TGTGCCAGCAGCTTAGGGCGGGACGACGAGCAGTACTTC. Its protein product is CASSLGRDDEQYF.

This clonotype was observed at least ten times. The V and J genes are TRBV6-2 or TRBV6-3 and TRBJ2-7; D may correspond to TRBD1 or TRBD2 (5 bases each). The CDR3 sequence is 15 residues long. V dropped 5 bases and J dropped 3 bases, with 17 bases sitting between them. Germline V CDR1 and CDR2: MNHEY, SVGEGT. The CDR3 loop is CASSEEGTGFYEQYF. The CDR3 DNA follows: TGTGCCAGCAGTGAAGAGGGGACCGGGTTCTACGAGCAGTACTTC.